This TCR beta chain originates from a study of cytomegalovirus exposure and HLA in healthy donors. The germline V and J ends were trimmed by 8 bases and 2 bases, with 14 bases remaining between them. CDR3 length: 14 amino acids. Germline CDR1 MDHEN, CDR2 SYDVKM. The primer mix had 60 Vbeta and 13 Jbeta primers. The repertoire was sequenced with immunoSEQ multiplex PCR; TCRdb's copy has only in-frame clones and lacks some. The sample holds fewer than 250,000 clones, roughly 84% seen once. General observations from the study: Reportedly, fewer N-insertions than the approximately 690-donor mean appeared in an Asian-associated ancestry cluster in a later analysis. About 90% or about 30% of the time was how often most TCR beta V segments were productive, according to an earlier analysis. A later analysis linked some 18,000 TCR beta sequences to HLA alleles at 0.05 false discovery rate.

About this clone: Antigen specificity is unknown.

Material: PBMCs. This TCR came from a girl aged 10 to 17 in good health and CMV-seronegative. The chain carries TRBV28 and TRBJ2-3, with a tentative D call TRBD2 (6 bases). The CDR3 sequence: CASGYRDFTDTQYF. DNA for the CDR3: TGTGCCAGCGGATACCGGGACTTCACAGATACGCAGTATTTT.